This entry concerns a single T cell receptor beta chain. Antigen: not known. V lost 4 bases to trimming and J lost 0 bases; unmatched junction nucleotides: 1. Germline lookup yields CDR1 LNHDA and CDR2 SQIVND (reference sequence). CDR3 length: 15 amino acids. Profiling relied on immunoSEQ multiplex PCR, and the TCRdb table lists in-frame clones only, not all of them. The data contain 150,000 to 200,000 clones, about 87% of them seen just once; the ten biggest clones take up under 3.5%. The entry originates in a study of T cell responses to AZD1222 COVID-19 vaccine. Study-wide results and caveats: Sampling that yielded the repertoires occurred only after the peak T cell response. Reports indicate that nearly half of spike-specific TCRs are directed at unmutated variant regions.

This sample comprised peripheral blood, obtained on day 0 of MenACWY control vaccination. The rearrangement links TRBV19 to TRBJ2-1; 9 nucleotides agree with TRBD2. The source of this sequence is an adult in good health. The CDR3 DNA is TGTGCCAGTAGTACTAGCGGGAACTCCTACAATGAGCAGTTCTTC. This translates into CASSTSGNSYNEQFF. The complete variable domain, with remaining parts taken from reference TRBV19 and TRBJ2-1, reads DGGITQSPKYLFRKEGQNVTLSCEQNLNHDAMYWYRQDPGQGLRLIYYSQIVNDFQKGDIAEGYSVSREKKESFPLTVTSAQKNPTAFYLCASSTSGNSYNEQFFGPGTRLTVL.